This T cell receptor (beta chain) was retrieved from a study of T cell changes during pregnancy in multiple sclerosis. The count of this clone is one. Assay: immunoSEQ multiplex PCR; the TCRdb copy retains only in-frame clones and omits some. The table lists approximately 48,000 clones, around 94% of them singletons, with about 5.5% in the top ten. V was cut by 5 bases and J by 5 bases, with 20 bases left in between. Germline CDR1 SEHNR, CDR2 FQNEAQ (reference sequence). This CDR3 comprises 16 residues. The chain uses TRBV7-9 and TRBJ2-3, with D possibly TRBD1 on 5 matching bases. The sequence derives from a female donor with multiple sclerosis, enrolled in a pregnancy study. The sample consisted of CD8+ T cells from peripheral blood mononuclear cells, taken before pregnancy. Written as DNA, the CDR3 is TGTGCCAGCAGCCCAGAAGTAGGCCAGGGAAGAGATACGCAGTATTTT. Translation: CASSPEVGQGRDTQYF.